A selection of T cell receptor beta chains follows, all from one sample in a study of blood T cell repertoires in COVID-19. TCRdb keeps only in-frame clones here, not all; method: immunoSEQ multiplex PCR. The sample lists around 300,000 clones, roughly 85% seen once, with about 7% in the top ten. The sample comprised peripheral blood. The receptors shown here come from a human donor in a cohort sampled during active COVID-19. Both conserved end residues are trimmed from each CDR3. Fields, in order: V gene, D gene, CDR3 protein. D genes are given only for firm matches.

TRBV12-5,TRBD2,ASGFRLAGGRETQY
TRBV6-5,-,ASSSGVSYEQY
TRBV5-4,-,ASSLESGLRNTEAF
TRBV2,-,ASSEIVSNQPQH
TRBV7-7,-,ASSPGTGNTDTQY
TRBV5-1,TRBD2,ASSFGLASSTDTQY
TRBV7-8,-,ASSLRSGADGYT
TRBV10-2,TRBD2,ASRGAGANEQF
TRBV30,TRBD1,AWSVSGTVNTEAF
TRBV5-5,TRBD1,ASSRNRGPSNTEAF
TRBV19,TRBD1,ASSLWTGNTGELF
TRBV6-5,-,ASSKRDSTRIEQY
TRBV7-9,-,ASSRTDRYGYT
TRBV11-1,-,ASSSEQGTEAF
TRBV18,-,ASSPRGEDTEAF
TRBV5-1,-,ASSLGHANTEAF
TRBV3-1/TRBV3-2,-,ASSQDLQPNEAF